This section outlines one TCR beta chain sequence together with its context. Antigen: not known. TCRdb reprocessed the reads via MiXCR and lists one record per CDR3 protein. The sample has approximately 220,000 distinct CDR3 sequences, 35% to 40% seen once. The CDR3 extends over 15 amino acids. Germline loops: CDR1 SGHAT, CDR2 FQNNGV. Trimming took 0 bases from V and 8 from J; bases not matched to a gene: 7. This record comes from a study of T cell repertoires in cytomegalovirus infection. Regarding the study as a whole: The ex vivo response was dominated by HLA-C-restricted CMV-specific TCR beta clonotypes.

The chain has TRBV11-2 and TRBJ2-1, with TRBD1 identical over 7 bases. The sequencing here drew on CD8+ T cells from cultured PBMCs, taken from culture after CMV antigen stimulation. The TCR comes from a human donor in good health (CMV status not recorded). Some clones in this sample may be carry-over from other donors' samples. The DNA of the CDR3 is TGTGCCAGCAGCTTAGATATAGGGGGCTCATATGAGCAGTTCTTC. This encodes CASSLDIGGSYEQFF.